This T cell receptor (beta chain) was captured by sequencing in a study of shared clonotypes between healthy human individuals. Across the study: Donors had three CD4 naive, three CD4 memory, two CD8 naive and one CD8 memory plate apiece.

Notes on the study in general: Blood was the sole source, and tissue repertoires probably differ.

CD8 cells regarded as naive lacked CD45RO, were positively chosen for CCR7, and omitted terminally differentiated effector memory CD45RA+ cells. A note on this clone: As yet, its antigen is unknown. Other nucleotide sequences from this sample produce the same CDR3.

Genomic DNA of each subset was evenly split across several immunoSEQ plates. TCRdb keeps only in-frame clones here, not all; method: immunoSEQ multiplex PCR. The sample shows some 2,000,000 clones, about 95% of them seen only once. Germline lookup yields CDR1 MNHEY and CDR2 SMNVEV (reference sequence). V gave up 2 bases and J gave up 4 bases, with 9 bases separating them. This CDR3 comprises 14 residues. The rearrangement uses TRBV27 and TRBJ2-1; TRBD1 or TRBD2 may be the D gene (5 bases each). This clonotype originated in a man between 18 and 35 years old in good health. The source material was naive CD8+ T cells sorted from blood. The CDR3 nucleotides read TGTGCCAGCAGTTTACAGGGACCGTACAATGAGCAGTTCTTC. Its translation is CASSLQGPYNEQFF.